The sequence of this T cell receptor beta chain was determined in a study of beta chain features in type 1 diabetes. Germline CDR1 reads PRHDT; CDR2 reads FYEKMQ (reference sequence). The CDR3 is 15 residues long. V was clipped by 0 bases and J by 0 bases, with 9 bases between them. Expressed TCRB transcripts were sequenced because the entire RNA isolate underwent reverse transcription. TCRdb's copy holds only in-frame clones and misses some; the assay was immunoSEQ multiplex PCR. The sample carries roughly 140,000 clones, 6.5% to 8.5% recorded once. This clone was counted ten times or more. Its antigen is not identified. Broader study findings: All four CD4+ subsets of Type 1 diabetes patients contained TCRB CDR3s that were moderately but significantly shorter.

The source of this sequence is a woman aged 25 to 39 in good health. The sample consisted of central memory CD4+ T cells from blood. The chain joins TRBV13 to TRBJ2-7; perhaps TRBD1 as D (5 bases). CDR3 sequence reads: CASSLGPDNSYEQYF. The CDR3 DNA reads as TGTGCCAGCAGCTTAGGACCGGACAACTCCTACGAGCAGTACTTC.